This TCR beta chain was obtained from a study of blood T cell repertoires in COVID-19. Study summary: There were acute and convalescent COVID-19 samples, and they came from the United States, Italy and Spain. T cells, B-cell-depleted T cells, or PBMCs supplied cDNA or gDNA.

Per the study methods: Counts of nucleated cells, estimated from reference gene primer amplification, were obtained. Repertoires were generated with immunoSEQ multiplex PCR, while TCRdb's copy carries only in-frame clones and drops some. The V and J calls and clone size are taken from that table; D and trimming were inferred from the DNA. The sample holds fewer than 150,000 clones, about 85% seen once. Germline V lookup: CDR1 SGHRS, CDR2 YFSETQ. The V and J ends lost 4 bases and 1 base respectively, with 12 bases between them. The CDR3 covers 15 residues. Specimen: peripheral blood. The clonotype was recovered from a human donor in a cohort sampled during active COVID-19. This chain uses TRBV5-1 with TRBJ2-1; possibly TRBD2 for D (6 bases). The CDR3 reads CASSVSSASYNEQFF. The CDR3 bases are TGCGCCAGCAGCGTTTCTAGCGCGTCCTACAATGAGCAGTTCTTC.